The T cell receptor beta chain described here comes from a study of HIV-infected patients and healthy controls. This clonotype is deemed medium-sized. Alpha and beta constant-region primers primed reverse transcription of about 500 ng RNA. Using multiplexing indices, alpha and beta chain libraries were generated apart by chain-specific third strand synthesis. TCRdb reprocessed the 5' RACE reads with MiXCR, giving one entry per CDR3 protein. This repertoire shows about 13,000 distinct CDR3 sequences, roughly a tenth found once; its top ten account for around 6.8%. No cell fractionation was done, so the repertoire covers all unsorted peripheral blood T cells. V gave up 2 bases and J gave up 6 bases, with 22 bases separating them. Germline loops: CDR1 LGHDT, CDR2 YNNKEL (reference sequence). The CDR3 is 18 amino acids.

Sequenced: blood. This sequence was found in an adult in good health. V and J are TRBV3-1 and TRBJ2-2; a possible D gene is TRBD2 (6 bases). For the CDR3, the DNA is TGTGCCAGCAGCCAAAGAATTATGGCGGGGATTGGGGCCGGGGAGCTGTTTTTT. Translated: CASSQRIMAGIGAGELFF.